What follows describes a single T cell receptor (beta chain). Its antigen is undetermined. This specimen belongs to a study of cytomegalovirus exposure and HLA in healthy donors. Study-level points and caveats: Previously analyzed data showed that most TCR beta V segments were productive at a frequency of about 87% or about 30%. Using the classifier, cytomegalovirus status was reportedly diagnosed with high specificity and sensitivity. As a later analysis showed, a missense DCLRE1C variant was linked to trimming of TCR beta V- and J-genes.

V lost 3 bases to trimming and J lost 3 bases; unmatched junction nucleotides: 8. The CDR3 covers 15 residues. In germline, CDR1 is MGHDK, CDR2 SYGVNS. In the PCR, 60 Vbeta and 13 Jbeta primers were used. Sequenced by immunoSEQ multiplex PCR; TCRdb stores in-frame clones only, minus some. The data hold about 99,000 clones, with more than 75% observed a single time. The source material was PBMCs. This TCR derives from a woman aged 40 to 50 in good health and CMV-seronegative. The V and J genes are TRBV25-1 and TRBJ2-7; TRBD1 agrees at 7 bases. CDR3 residues: CASSDVRTGLYEQYF. CDR3 sequence (DNA): TGTGCCAGCAGTGATGTGAGGACAGGCCTCTACGAGCAGTACTTC.